The rows below give T cell receptor beta chains drawn from one sample of a study of identical twins. MiXCR, run by TCRdb on the 5' RACE reads, gives a single entry per CDR3 protein. The sample gives 1.5 million to 2 million distinct CDR3 sequences, more than 30% of which show up once; approximately 0.25% is in the top ten. The source material was cord blood. All receptors derive from a newborn girl in good health. Each CDR3 is given with its conserved first and last residue. The order of the fields is CDR3 protein, V gene.

CSARDWGQAVQETQYF TRBV20-1
CAIPGPQRRADTQYF TRBV6-1
CASSSTDSNYGYTF TRBV7-9
CSASGQGPATNEKLFF TRBV20-1
CASSFRGRAGGDTQYF TRBV11-2
CASSPTGTGGLNEKLFF TRBV18
CASGFERTGTDTQYF TRBV12-5
CASSLLQGYQETQYF TRBV27
CATSSFGPGGNEQFF TRBV15
CASSWTDRTDTQYF TRBV5-1
CASSYSMADTQYF TRBV6-2/TRBV6-3
CASSPPTTSGRSGELFF TRBV11-2
CASSHGTSGNQETQFF TRBV3-1
CASSRKVRAVSYNEQFF TRBV3-1
CASSARGGWNTDTQYF TRBV2
CSARAYQGGTNEKLFF TRBV20-1
CASSTQTGVNYGYTF TRBV9
CASSLMNEQYF TRBV7-2
CSANIYGGVKDTQYF TRBV20-1
CASSPIADSYNEQFF TRBV18
CASSLDSTPGIGQYF TRBV14
CASSQNPPLGNEQFF TRBV28
CATSAGLAANSEQFF TRBV24-1
CASSRTGVGYEQYF TRBV12-3/TRBV12-4
CSAPDGTEAFF TRBV20-1
CASSRLAGGSKNIQYF TRBV3-1
CASSFRRGGEAFF TRBV27
CATSRGLAGGTDTQYF TRBV15
CSAPGQGFYEQYF TRBV20-1
CASSRGTGVFTDTQYF TRBV6-1
CASSPIKRGQAEQYF TRBV18
CASSPIAQEQFF TRBV14
CAISDGTGNEQYF TRBV10-3
CASSLPPGLAYQETQYF TRBV5-1
CASSLGGPLTDTQYF TRBV5-1
CASSLSGGRGTYNEQYF TRBV5-6
CASVVGYEQYF TRBV6-1
CAISSPGRLAGGHNEQFF TRBV10-3
CASSQDPQGGYEQYF TRBV4-1
CASSARLAGTQYF TRBV5-6
CSGTSGIAKNIQYF TRBV20-1
CASSQDPRGGTQYF TRBV3-1
CASRGPNQPQHF TRBV5-1
CASKRTTLAKFHEQYF TRBV6-1
CASSLRTRGNYGYTF TRBV5-1
CASSHYSGLWTYEQYF TRBV3-1
CASSGDSPLGTF TRBV9
CASTGQRGGYTF TRBV2
CASSREYGRADTQYF TRBV7-8
CAISDPYTGSNEKLFF TRBV10-3
CASFIWTGPLNTEAFF TRBV7-2
CSVLGSDRGSYEQYF TRBV29-1
CASSPFTGATEAFF TRBV12-3/TRBV12-4
CSARDQLWGVTYGYTF TRBV20-1
CSAISSGRLPYEQYF TRBV20-1
CASSFILLLTANSSLHF TRBV28
CASSYSTAGLAATDTQYF TRBV6-5
CASSYSRGGPGYNEQFF TRBV6-5